A selection of T cell receptor beta chains follows, all from one sample in a study of T cell repertoires in cytomegalovirus infection. TCRdb processed the reads anew with MiXCR; each CDR3 protein has one entry. This sample has about 900,000 distinct CDR3 sequences, with under 40% found just once. No cognate antigen is known for these TCRs. The sample here was cultured CD8+ T cells from PBMCs, taken from culture after CMV antigen stimulation. Receptors were obtained from a human donor in good health (CMV status not recorded). Some clones in this sample may be carry-over from other donors' samples. The CDR3 runs from the conserved cysteine through the conserved F or W. The D gene is left open where the match is weak. Clone size is shown for a subset of rows, as once, few, many or a class of expanded clone.

d_gene	j_gene	abundance	v_gene	CDR3nt	CDR3aa
.	TRBJ1-1	.	TRBV23-1	TGCGCCAGCAGTCTCTCCGCCCACTATACTGAAGCTTTCTTT	CASSLSAHYTEAFF
TRBD1	TRBJ1-2	many	TRBV12-3/TRBV12-4	TGTGCCAGCAGACTGGGACAGCTAGTCTACACCTTC	CASRLGQLVYTF
TRBD1	TRBJ2-4	.	TRBV7-4	TGTGCCAGCAGCTCCGCGGACAGGCGTCTTGGAGCCAAAAACATTCAGTACTTC	CASSSADRRLGAKNIQYF
TRBD2	TRBJ2-7	.	TRBV7-2	TGTGCCAGCTGCTCCGGGGGGGGGGCCGAGCAGTACTTC	CASCSGGGAEQYF
TRBD1	TRBJ1-2	.	TRBV5-6	TGTGCCAGCAGTTATGGGACAGGGGTCTATGGCTACACCTTC	CASSYGTGVYGYTF
.	TRBJ1-1	many	TRBV7-2	TGTGCCAGCAGCTTGGAGGCAGGAGCTGAAGCTTTCTTT	CASSLEAGAEAFF
.	TRBJ2-1	.	TRBV6-6	TGTGCCAGCAGTTCCCGCGTCTGGACTTTGACCTACAATGAGCAGTTCTTC	CASSSRVWTLTYNEQFF
TRBD2	TRBJ2-1	few	TRBV5-4	TGTGCCAGCAGCGGGACTAGCGGTGGGGATGAGCAGTTCTTC	CASSGTSGGDEQFF
TRBD1	TRBJ2-2	many	TRBV7-2	TGTGCCAGCAGCCCGTGGACAGGCCCGAACACCGGGGAGCTGTTTTTT	CASSPWTGPNTGELFF
.	TRBJ1-1	few	TRBV6-1	TGTGCCAGCACCCGAGTTTGGAACACTGAAGCTTTCTTT	CASTRVWNTEAFF
TRBD1	TRBJ2-7	.	TRBV7-6	TGTGTCAGCAGCTTAGCAGGGGGTTCCTACGAGCAGTACTTC	CVSSLAGGSYEQYF
TRBD1	TRBJ1-4	few	TRBV12-5	TGTGCTAGTGGTACCGGACAGGGGGAAGGAAAACTGTTTTTT	CASGTGQGEGKLFF
TRBD1	TRBJ2-1	.	TRBV7-9	TGTGCCAGCAGCTTCCAGGGGGACGGGCAGTTCTTC	CASSFQGDGQFF
TRBD1	TRBJ1-5	few	TRBV27	TGTGCCAGCAGTTTAAATCCAGGGGGAGGGAATCAGCCCCAGCATTTT	CASSLNPGGGNQPQHF
.	TRBJ2-5	.	TRBV6-6	TGTGTCAGCAGTTACGCCGGCTCTCAAGAGACCCAGTACTTC	CVSSYAGSQETQYF
.	TRBJ1-5	few	TRBV7-2	TGTGCCAGCAGCTTAGTAGCCGCAGGACAGCAGCCCCAGCATTTT	CASSLVAAGQQPQHF
.	TRBJ2-7	.	TRBV15	TGTGCCACTAGCAGAAGGGACCGACAATACGAGCAGTACTTC	CATSRRDRQYEQYF
TRBD1	TRBJ2-1	.	TRBV10-3	TGTGCCATCAGTGGCCTCAGGAACTACAGGGGCGAAAGCAATGAGCAGTTCTTC	CAISGLRNYRGESNEQFF
.	TRBJ1-5	few	TRBV27	TGTGCCAGCAAGAGAGGCAATCAGCCCCAGCATTTT	CASKRGNQPQHF
TRBD1	TRBJ1-1	few	TRBV7-9	TGTGCCAGCACGGGACAGACAAACACTGAAGCTTTCTTT	CASTGQTNTEAFF
.	TRBJ2-7	.	TRBV20-1	TGCAGTGCCGACCGAGAGGGTTTCGAGCAGTACTTC	CSADREGFEQYF
TRBD1	TRBJ1-2	.	TRBV7-9	TGTGCCGGAGAGGGGGCGACGTCCTATGGCTACACCTTC	CAGEGATSYGYTF
TRBD1	TRBJ2-2	few	TRBV28	TGTGCCAGCAGCCCTTCGACAGGGAGCACCGGGGAGCTGTTTTTT	CASSPSTGSTGELFF
TRBD1	TRBJ1-1	few	TRBV27	TGTGCCAGCAGTTTATCACAGGGGGGGGACACTGAAGCTTTCTTT	CASSLSQGGDTEAFF
.	TRBJ1-1	.	TRBV12-3/TRBV12-4	TGTGCCAACAGTTTCCTTGGAGGGGCCACTGAAGCTTTCTTT	CANSFLGGATEAFF
.	TRBJ2-1	many	TRBV7-6	TGTGCCAGCAGCTGGGGGACGCAGCTCTACAATGAGCAGTTCTTC	CASSWGTQLYNEQFF
.	TRBJ2-5	few	TRBV7-8	TGTGCCAGCAGCTTAGGGGGTTTAGGGGGGGACCAAGAGACCCAGTACTTC	CASSLGGLGGDQETQYF